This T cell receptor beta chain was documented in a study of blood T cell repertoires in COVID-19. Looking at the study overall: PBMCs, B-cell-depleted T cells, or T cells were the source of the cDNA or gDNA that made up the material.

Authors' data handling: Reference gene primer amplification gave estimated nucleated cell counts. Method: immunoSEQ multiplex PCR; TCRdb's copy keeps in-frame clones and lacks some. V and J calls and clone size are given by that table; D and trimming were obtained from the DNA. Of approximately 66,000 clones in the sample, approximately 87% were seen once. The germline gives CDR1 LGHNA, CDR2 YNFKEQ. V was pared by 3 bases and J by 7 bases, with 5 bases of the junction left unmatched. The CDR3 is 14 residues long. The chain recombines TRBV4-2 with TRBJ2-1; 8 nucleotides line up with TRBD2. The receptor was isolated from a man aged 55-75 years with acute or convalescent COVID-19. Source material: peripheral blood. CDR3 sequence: CASSHERGWNEQFF. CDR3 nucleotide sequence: TGTGCCAGCAGCCATGAGCGGGGGTGGAATGAGCAGTTCTTC.